These 13 T cell receptor beta chains share one sample of origin, sequenced in a study of CD4 T cells in relation to SARS-CoV-2 and coronaviruses. Before the COVID-19 pandemic, during about 2010-2018, CD4+ T cells were taken from unexposed donors. Sequenced by immunoSEQ multiplex PCR; TCRdb stores in-frame clones only, minus some. Among under 65,000 clones, around 86% were seen once, and the ten largest hold under 1.5%. Material: memory CD4+ T cells from PBMCs. These receptors were obtained from a human donor in good health.

The V gene is TRBV28, the J gene TRBJ2-7; D ambiguous. CDR3 length: 19 residues. The ends were cut back, 3 bases at V and 0 bases at J, with 24 bases in the middle. Germline CDR1 reads MDHEN; CDR2 reads SYDVKM. In DNA form, the CDR3 reads TGTGCCAGCAGTTTGCTGTGGCTAGTCGGATACTCGAGCTCCTACGAGCAGTACTTC. Translation gives CASSLLWLVGYSSSYEQYF.

The chain combines TRBV3-1 (or the pseudogene TRBV3-2) with TRBJ2-5; 8 bases agree with TRBD1. The ends lost 1 base at V and 3 bases at J; junction bases unmatched: 10. Germline assignment: CDR1 LGHDT and CDR2 YNNKEL (reference sequence). The CDR3 totals 17 residues. The DNA of the CDR3 is TGTGCCAGCAGCCAAGTTCCCGGACAGGGAGACGAAGAGACCCAGTACTTC. Translating it yields CASSQVPGQGDEETQYF.

The chain uses TRBV5-1 and TRBJ2-1, with D tentatively TRBD2 (5 bases). Trimming took 0 bases from V and 1 from J, leaving 14 bases between them. Germline V gives CDR1 SGHRS, CDR2 YFSETQ. CDR3 length equals 17 residues. Written as DNA, the CDR3 is TGCGCCAGCAGCTTGGAAGAGGGAGTGAGATCCTACAATGAGCAGTTCTTC. Translation gives CASSLEEGVRSYNEQFF.

The V and J genes are TRBV10-3 and TRBJ1-1; 8 bases fit TRBD1. The CDR3 is 13 amino acids. Germline V gene data show CDR1 as ENHRY and CDR2 as SYGVKD. The V and J ends lost 6 bases and 3 bases, in that order; junction bases with no gene match: 3. Here the CDR3 DNA reads TGTGCCATCAGCTCGACAGGGGACACTGAAGCTTTCTTT. It codes for CAISSTGDTEAFF.

The genes are TRBV7-3 and TRBJ2-1; D is undetermined. CDR3 length equals 14 residues. Germline CDR1 and CDR2: SGHTA and FQGTGA. The V end was cut by 2 bases, the J end by 9 bases, with 14 bases between. The CDR3 region is CASSLASLHGEQFF. CDR3 in DNA: TGTGCCAGCAGCTTAGCCTCCCTACACGGTGAGCAGTTCTTC.

The CDR3 sequence: CASSLGAAQETQYF. For the CDR3, the DNA is TGCGCCAGCAGCTTGGGAGCGGCTCAAGAGACCCAGTACTTC. The chain uses TRBV5-1 and TRBJ2-5; a possible D gene is TRBD2 (5 bases). The CDR3 extends over 14 amino acids. Looked up from germline, CDR1 is SGHRS and CDR2 is YFSETQ. V was cut by 0 bases and J by 2 bases, with 8 bases left in between. Supplemented by reference TRBV5-1 and TRBJ2-5, the full variable domain reads KAGVTQTPRYLIKTRGQQVTLSCSPISGHRSVSWYQQTPGQGLQFLFEYFSETQRNKGNFPGRFSGRQFSNSRSEMNVSTLELGDSALYLCASSLGAAQETQYFGPGTRLLVL.

The chain combines TRBV7-3 with TRBJ2-5, with 10 bases lining up with TRBD1. The CDR3 extends over 13 amino acids. The V segment lost 5 bases and the J segment 5 bases; nucleotides outside the gene matches: 2. Germline loops: CDR1 SGHTA, CDR2 FQGTGA. CDR3 residues: CASSRGQGETQYF. CDR3 DNA sequence: TGTGCCAGCAGCCGGGGACAGGGGGAGACCCAGTACTTC. Full variable domain (missing parts from reference TRBV7-3 and TRBJ2-5): GAGVSQTPSNKVTEKGKYVELRCDPISGHTALYWYRQSLGQGPEFLIYFQGTGAADDSGLPNDRFFAVRPEGSVSTLKIQRTERGDSAVYLCASSRGQGETQYFGPGTRLLVL.

V and J are TRBV7-9 and TRBJ1-3, with D perhaps TRBD1 (5 bases). The CDR3 consists of 17 residues. Trimming pared 5 bases from V and 1 base from J, leaving 18 bases between. Germline V gene data show CDR1 as SEHNR and CDR2 as FQNEAQ (reference sequence). CDR3 bases: TGTGCCAGCAGCGGGTCGGGGTCGGGGGTATCTGGAAACACCATATATTTT. It translates to CASSGSGSGVSGNTIYF.

V is TRBV28 and J is TRBJ2-4; D may be TRBD2 (5 bases). Germline V gene lookup returns CDR1 MDHEN and CDR2 SYDVKM. There are 13 residues in the CDR3. Trimming took 11 bases from V and 7 from J, leaving 18 bases between them. The CDR3 sequence is CASRAGRTNIQYF. CDR3 coding DNA: TGTGCCTCCCGGGCGGGTAGGACCAACATTCAGTACTTC.

The genes are TRBV20-1 and TRBJ2-1, with 14 nucleotides matching TRBD2. This CDR3 has 15 amino acids. The J segment lost 8 bases and the V segment lost 5 bases, leaving 8 bases of the junction unmatched. Looked up from germline, CDR1 is DFQATT and CDR2 is SNEGSKA (reference sequence). The CDR3 region has the DNA TGCAGTGCTGGTGGGGGACTAGCGGGAGCCCATGAGCAGTTCTTC. Translated, it gives CSAGGGLAGAHEQFF.

The rearrangement uses TRBV19 and TRBJ1-5; TRBD1 matches 7 bases. This CDR3 comprises 13 residues. V lost 6 bases to trimming and J lost 9 bases; unmatched junction nucleotides: 8. CDR1 is LNHDA and CDR2 is SQIVND in the germline V gene (reference sequence). The CDR3 loop reads CASRGQAKSPQHF. The DNA of the CDR3 is TGTGCCAGTAGAGGACAGGCGAAATCGCCCCAGCATTTT.

This clone was seen a few times. This chain links TRBV30 with TRBJ2-7; possibly TRBD2 for D (10 bases). CDR1 and CDR2 from the germline V gene are GTSNPN and SVGIG (reference sequence). The CDR3 is 18 residues long. Trimming took off 4 bases at V and 5 bases at J, with 30 bases between the two ends. The CDR3 sequence is CAWKRQGVLLAGYHEQYF. Here the CDR3 DNA reads TGTGCCTGGAAGCGACAGGGGGTGTTACTAGCGGGATACCACGAGCAGTACTTC.

The rearrangement links TRBV3-1 (or the pseudogene TRBV3-2) to TRBJ2-1, with 9 bases aligning to TRBD2. V gave up 1 base and J gave up 9 bases; unmatched junction bases: 7. This CDR3 is 15 amino acids long. Germline V CDR1 and CDR2: LGHDT, YNNKEL (reference sequence). The CDR3 DNA follows: TGTGCCAGCAGCCAAGGAACTAGCGGGCGAGGTGAGCAGTTCTTC. Protein sequence: CASSQGTSGRGEQFF.